The 29 T cell receptor beta chains in this list originate from one sample, sequenced in a study of response to subunit inactivated influenza vaccine. From the RT-PCR reads, TCRdb called clonotypes with MiXCR, one entry per CDR3 protein. The sample consists of around 480,000 distinct CDR3 sequences, 9.5% to 13% of them appearing once. Source: PBMCs from blood, taken roughly 46 days after vaccination. Receptor source: a man aged 50 to 59 who received an inactivated influenza vaccine.

The chain joins TRBV5-1 to TRBJ1-5; D is ambiguous. The CDR3 extends over 14 amino acids. Germline loops: CDR1 SGHRS, CDR2 YFSETQ. The V end was cut by 5 bases, the J end by 3 bases, with 12 bases between. The CDR3 loop reads CASRPGRNNQPQHF. CDR3 DNA: TGCGCCAGCAGACCCGGACGGAACAATCAGCCCCAGCATTTT.

This clonotype was detected a few times. This chain joins TRBV10-3 and TRBJ2-3, with D possibly TRBD1 on 5 matching bases. Looked up from germline, CDR1 is ENHRY and CDR2 is SYGVKD. The V and J ends lost 6 bases and 2 bases respectively, with 15 bases between them. The length of the CDR3 is 15 residues. Here the CDR3 reads CAIRADSTPTDTQYF. The CDR3 DNA sequence: TGTGCCATCAGAGCCGACAGTACCCCCACAGATACGCAGTATTTT.

A few counts support this clonotype. The chain couples TRBV4-1 to TRBJ2-7, with D possibly TRBD2 on 7 matching bases. Trimming shortened V by 2 bases and J by 0 bases, and 20 bases separated the two germline ends. CDR3 length equals 18 residues. Per germline, CDR1 MGHRA and CDR2 YSYEKL. CDR3 DNA: TGCGCCAGCAGCCAACGTCTTTCGGGCGGGGGCCTCTCCTACGAGCAGTACTTC. It codes for CASSQRLSGGGLSYEQYF.

This clonotype appeared many times. The chain has TRBV20-1 and TRBJ1-2, with D possibly TRBD1 on 5 matching bases. The germline CDR1 and CDR2 sequences are DFQATT and SNEGSKA (reference sequence). The V and J ends lost 1 base and 4 bases respectively, with 10 bases between them. The CDR3 contains 13 residues. The CDR3 sequence: CSARGRVRYGYTF. The CDR3 coding sequence is TGCAGTGCTAGAGGCAGGGTGCGCTATGGCTACACCTTC.

This clonotype turned up a few times. The rearrangement joins TRBV5-1 to TRBJ2-3; D is uncertain. Trimming cost V 0 bases and J 4 bases, with 9 bases left between them. Germline values: CDR1 SGHRS, CDR2 YFSETQ. The CDR3 runs to 14 residues. CDR3 sequence reads: CASSLEGSSDTQYF. In nucleotides, the CDR3 is TGCGCCAGCAGCTTGGAAGGAAGCTCAGATACGCAGTATTTT.

The table lists this clonotype with many counts. The rearrangement uses TRBV5-1 and TRBJ1-1; 7 nucleotides agree with TRBD1. Germline assignment: CDR1 SGHRS and CDR2 YFSETQ. The V gene end was trimmed by 2 bases and the J gene end by 1 base; junction bases not matched to a gene: 5. This CDR3 spans 15 amino acids. The chain's CDR3 is CASSLQGPGNTEAFF. The CDR3 nucleotides read TGCGCCAGCAGCTTACAGGGGCCTGGGAACACTGAAGCTTTCTTT.

The chain uses TRBV6-2 or TRBV6-3 and TRBJ1-5, with TRBD1 identical over 8 bases. V shed 5 bases and J 4 bases; nucleotides not matched to a gene: 7. The CDR3 runs to 15 residues. Per the germline V gene, CDR1 is MNHEY and CDR2 is SVGEGT. The CDR3 nucleotides read TGTGCCAGCAGTCCGGACAGGGTTTTGAATCAGCCCCAGCATTTT. This sequence encodes CASSPDRVLNQPQHF.

The rearrangement uses TRBV15 and TRBJ2-1, with 8 nucleotides matching TRBD2. Trimming removed 1 base from V and 8 bases from J; junction bases left unmatched: 13. The germline CDR1 and CDR2 sequences are LNHNV and YYDKDF (reference sequence). The CDR3 contains 17 residues. The CDR3 loop reads CATSRGAGRAQGYEQFF. CDR3 DNA: TGTGCCACCAGCAGAGGAGCCGGGAGGGCTCAAGGGTATGAGCAGTTCTTC.

This clonotype was detected ten times or more. The chain couples TRBV4-2 to TRBJ2-1, with 9 bases that match TRBD2. This CDR3 has 15 amino acids. The V and J ends lost 4 bases and 0 bases, in that order; junction bases with no gene match: 1. CDR1 and CDR2 (germline): LGHNA, YNFKEQ. The CDR3 DNA reads TGTGCCAGCAGCCTAGCGGGGGACTCCTACAATGAGCAGTTCTTC. Residues: CASSLAGDSYNEQFF.

This clonotype has a count of ten or more. This chain uses TRBV5-6 with TRBJ2-2; 8 bases match TRBD1. Germline values: CDR1 SGHDT, CDR2 YYEEEE. The CDR3 runs to 15 residues. Trimming cost V 4 bases and J 4 bases; bases outside gene matches: 6. The DNA for the CDR3 is TGTGCCAGCAGCCTGGACAGGGTGCTCACCGGGGAGCTGTTTTTT. Translating gives CASSLDRVLTGELFF.

This clonotype was observed a handful of times. The chain links TRBV20-1 to TRBJ1-1; perhaps TRBD1 as D (6 bases). V lost 1 base and J lost 3, with 21 bases in between. Germline V gene data show CDR1 as DFQATT and CDR2 as SNEGSKA (reference sequence). This CDR3 comprises 17 residues. The CDR3 here is CSARAVWGPDSDTEAFF. CDR3 nucleotide sequence: TGCAGTGCTAGAGCTGTGTGGGGGCCCGATTCGGACACTGAAGCTTTCTTT.

This clonotype has only a few counts. The V call is TRBV9, the J call TRBJ2-7, with 7 bases fitting TRBD1. Per germline, CDR1 SGDLS and CDR2 YYNGEE. The CDR3 spans 13 residues. V lost 4 bases and J lost 3; bases outside the gene matches: 4. CDR3 sequence reads: CASSSWDSYEQYF. The CDR3, as DNA: TGTGCCAGCAGCTCTTGGGACAGCTACGAGCAGTACTTC.

This clonotype was detected many times. The chain combines TRBV5-1 with TRBJ1-5, with 9 bases that match TRBD1. The length of the CDR3 is 16 residues. Looked up from germline, CDR1 is SGHRS and CDR2 is YFSETQ. Trimming removed 0 bases from V and 5 bases from J; junction bases left unmatched: 6. The CDR3 spells CASSLGTTGGDQPQHF. Written as DNA, the CDR3 is TGCGCCAGCAGCTTGGGAACGACAGGGGGTGATCAGCCCCAGCATTTT.

The J gene is TRBJ1-2, the V gene TRBV29-1; 9 bases align to TRBD1. V trimming: 2 bases; J trimming: 3 bases; junction bases outside the gene matches: 25. CDR1 is SQVTM, CDR2 ANQGSEA, per germline. The CDR3 runs to 21 residues. The CDR3 bases are TGCAGCGTTGAATTGTATCGGGGACAGGGTATAAAGGAATTTGCCTACTATGGCTACACCTTC. This gives the protein CSVELYRGQGIKEFAYYGYTF.

The gene calls are TRBV11-2 and TRBJ2-5, with D possibly called TRBD1 or TRBD2 (6 bases each). Germline V gives CDR1 SGHAT, CDR2 FQNNGV. V lost 5 bases to trimming and J lost 3 bases, with 28 bases between them. This CDR3 contains 19 residues. CDR3 sequence (DNA): TGTGCCAGCAGCACATGGGGTAGGGGTCCTAAGGGGGGTGAAGAGACCCAGTACTTC. It specifies CASSTWGRGPKGGEETQYF. The variable domain in full, with the rest retrieved from reference TRBV11-2 and TRBJ2-5, is EAGVAQSPRYKIIEKRQSVAFWCNPISGHATLYWYQQILGQGPKLLIQFQNNGVVDDSQLPKDRFSAERLKGVDSTLKIQPAKLEDSAVYLCASSTWGRGPKGGEETQYFGPGTRLLVL.

In this sample, this clonotype turned up many times. The chain recombines TRBV20-1 with TRBJ1-4, with D possibly being TRBD1 (6 bases). Between the trimmed V and J ends, which lost 0 bases and 5 bases, there was a span of 13 bases. Looked up from germline, CDR1 is DFQATT and CDR2 is SNEGSKA (reference sequence). The CDR3 has 15 residues. The DNA for the CDR3 is TGCAGTGCTAGAGATCAAGGCCAGGGGAATGAAAAACTGTTTTTT. It is translated as CSARDQGQGNEKLFF.

This clonotype appeared a few times. V gene TRBV28 combines with J gene TRBJ2-3, with TRBD2 identical over 11 bases. The CDR3 runs 18 residues. V lost 4 bases, J lost 8 bases, and 17 bases stayed unmatched. Germline V gene lookup returns CDR1 MDHEN and CDR2 SYDVKM. The CDR3 DNA follows: TGTGCCAGCAGTTCCCCAGAGTTTACTAGCGGGGGTTATGGTACGCAGTATTTT. Translation: CASSSPEFTSGGYGTQYF.

This clonotype was observed at least ten times. The chain uses TRBV20-1 and TRBJ2-5, with TRBD1 as a possible D gene (5 bases). Looked up from germline, CDR1 is DFQATT and CDR2 is SNEGSKA (reference sequence). The V end was cut by 3 bases, the J end by 0 bases, with 8 bases between. The CDR3 runs to 13 residues. CDR3 sequence reads: CSARGQYQETQYF. Written as DNA, the CDR3 is TGCAGTGCTAGGGGGCAGTACCAAGAGACCCAGTACTTC.

This clonotype was recorded many times. The rearrangement joins TRBV30 to TRBJ1-1; D possibly corresponds to TRBD1 (5 bases). The CDR3 spans 12 residues. The V gene lost 3 bases and the J gene lost 1 base, with 6 bases spanning the gap. CDR1 is GTSNPN, CDR2 SVGIG, per germline (reference sequence). The CDR3 sequence is CAWSRANTEAFF. The CDR3 coding sequence is TGTGCCTGGAGCAGGGCGAACACTGAAGCTTTCTTT.

This rearrangement joins TRBV12-3 or TRBV12-4 to TRBJ1-5; no clear D gene. This CDR3 has 13 residues. Trimming cost V 4 bases and J 2 bases, with 6 bases left between them. The CDR3 sequence: CASSSVRNQPQHF. CDR3 sequence (DNA): TGTGCCAGCAGTTCGGTGCGCAATCAGCCCCAGCATTTT.

This clonotype appeared a few times. The chain links TRBV15 to TRBJ2-7; D unresolved. Germline CDR1 is LNHNV and CDR2 is YYDKDF (reference sequence). There are 13 residues in the CDR3. With 0 bases removed from V and 6 bases from J, the gap between germline ends came to 9 bases. As DNA, the CDR3 is TGTGCCACCAGCAGAGAAAGGGTAGGCGAGCAGTACTTC. It translates to CATSRERVGEQYF.

This clonotype occurred many times. In DNA form, the CDR3 reads TGTGCCAGCAGAACATCAGGGTTCGGGGGTCCCCTGGACGAGCAGTACTTC. Amino acid sequence: CASRTSGFGGPLDEQYF. The rearrangement uses TRBV27 and TRBJ2-7; TRBD2 is a possible D gene (6 bases). CDR1 and CDR2 from the germline V gene are MNHEY and SMNVEV (reference sequence). The ends were cut back, 6 bases at V and 5 bases at J, with 26 bases in the middle. The CDR3 is 17 residues long.

This clonotype was counted only a few times. The chain links TRBV9 to TRBJ2-1; 13 nucleotides line up with TRBD2. V was clipped by 7 bases and J by 9 bases; unmatched bases: 13. The CDR3 spans 16 residues. Germline V gives CDR1 SGDLS, CDR2 YYNGEE. CDR3 in DNA: TGTGCCAGCTCGAGGGGACTAGCGGGACGGGGGGGTGAGCAGTTCTTC. This translates into CASSRGLAGRGGEQFF.

The table lists this clonotype with many counts. The chain combines TRBV6-1 with TRBJ1-4; the D gene is possibly TRBD1 (6 bases). V shed 9 bases and J shed 5 bases, with 22 bases lying between them. The germline CDR1 and CDR2 sequences are MNHNS and SASEGT. The CDR3 length is 16 residues. The CDR3 is CASRHTTGRANEKLFF. As DNA, the CDR3 is TGTGCCAGTCGCCACACAACAGGGAGGGCAAATGAAAAACTGTTTTTT.

The chain uses TRBV6-5 and TRBJ1-4; D is unclear. The germline V and J ends were trimmed by 0 bases and 0 bases, with 8 bases remaining between them. The V gene's germline CDR1 is MNHEY and CDR2 SVGAGI. The CDR3 loop spans 16 amino acids. The CDR3 loop is CASSYSALSTNEKLFF. The CDR3 bases are TGTGCCAGCAGTTACTCGGCCCTGTCAACTAATGAAAAACTGTTTTTT.

The gene calls are TRBV24-1 and TRBJ1-1; 11 bases agree with TRBD1. This CDR3 region has 17 residues. Per germline, CDR1 KGHDR and CDR2 SFDVKD. V lost 3 bases to trimming and J lost 10 bases; unmatched junction nucleotides: 15. The CDR3 loop reads CATSDTRAADRGLGAFF. The CDR3 DNA reads as TGTGCCACCAGTGATACCCGCGCCGCGGACAGGGGGCTCGGAGCTTTCTTT.

This clonotype was detected ten times or more. The rearrangement joins TRBV12-3 or TRBV12-4 to TRBJ2-5; perhaps D is TRBD1 or TRBD2 (5 bases each). Trimming stripped 4 bases from V and 5 bases from J, with 17 bases between. The CDR3 is 15 amino acids. The CDR3: CASSSPRFWGETQYF. The DNA for the CDR3 is TGTGCCAGCAGTTCCCCGCGGTTTTGGGGGGAGACCCAGTACTTC.

The chain recombines TRBV12-3 or TRBV12-4 with TRBJ1-5; D might be TRBD1 (6 bases). With 7 bases removed from V and 5 bases from J, the gap between germline ends came to 18 bases. This CDR3 contains 15 residues. DNA for the CDR3: TGTGCCAGCACCATTGCGGGGGCCGGGGATCAGCCCCAGCATTTT. As protein: CASTIAGAGDQPQHF.

Concerning this clonotype itself: Compared with germline, one end of the junction differs, possibly owing to a read error. J is TRBJ2-1 and V is TRBV18, with 8 positions matching TRBD1. Germline assignment: CDR1 KGHSH and CDR2 LQKENI. CDR3 size: 17 residues. The CDR3 nucleotides read TGTGCCAGCTCACCACCGCAGGGGGCCACCCCTTACAATAAGCAGTTCTTC. Residues: CASSPPQGATPYNKQFF.